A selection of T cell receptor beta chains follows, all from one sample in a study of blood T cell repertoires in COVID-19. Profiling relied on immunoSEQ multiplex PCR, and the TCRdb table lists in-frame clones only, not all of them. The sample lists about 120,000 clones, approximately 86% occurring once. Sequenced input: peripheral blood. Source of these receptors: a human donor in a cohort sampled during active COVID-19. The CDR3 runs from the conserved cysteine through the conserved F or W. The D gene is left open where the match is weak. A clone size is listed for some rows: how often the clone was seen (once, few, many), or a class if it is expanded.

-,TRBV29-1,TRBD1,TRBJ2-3,CSTDRPGGDTQYF,TGCAGCACTGATCGGCCAGGGGGCGATACGCAGTATTTT
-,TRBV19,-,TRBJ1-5,CASTRLGASNQPQHF,TGTGCCAGTACCCGGCTAGGGGCGAGCAATCAGCCCCAGCATTTT
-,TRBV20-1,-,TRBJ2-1,CSAETYNEQFF,TGCAGTGCTGAAACTTACAATGAGCAGTTCTTC
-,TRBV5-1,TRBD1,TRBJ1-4,CASSTLQGAGEKLFF,TGCGCCAGCAGCACACTACAGGGGGCGGGTGAAAAACTGTTTTTT
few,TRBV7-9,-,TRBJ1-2,CASSADSYGYTF,TGTGCCAGCAGCGCCGACAGCTATGGCTACACCTTC
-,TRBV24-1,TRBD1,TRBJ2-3,CATRGQGSTDTQYF,TGTGCCACCAGAGGACAGGGTTCCACAGATACGCAGTATTTT
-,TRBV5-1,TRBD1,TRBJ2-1,CASSLSRGSENEQFF,TGCGCCAGCAGCTTAAGCAGGGGGTCGGAAAATGAGCAGTTCTTC
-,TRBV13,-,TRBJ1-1,CASSFGSSGQKNTEAFF,TGTGCCAGCAGCTTTGGGTCGTCGGGACAAAAGAACACTGAAGCTTTCTTT
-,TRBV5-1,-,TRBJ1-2,CASSSQVDTRYGYTF,TGCGCCAGCAGCTCCCAAGTGGACACCCGCTATGGCTACACCTTC
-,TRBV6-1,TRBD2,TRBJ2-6,CASSESSGVLSGANVLTF,TGTGCCAGCAGTGAGTCTAGCGGGGTCTTGTCTGGGGCCAACGTCCTGACTTTC
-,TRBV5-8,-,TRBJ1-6,CASSPVTAYSYNSPLHF,TGTGCCAGCAGCCCCGTAACTGCATACTCCTATAATTCACCCCTCCACTTT
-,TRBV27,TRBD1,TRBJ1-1,CASRVGDRLNTEAFF,TGTGCCAGCAGGGTTGGGGACAGGCTGAACACTGAAGCTTTCTTT
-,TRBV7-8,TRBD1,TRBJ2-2,CASSLMGQLNTGELFF,TGTGCCAGCAGCTTAATGGGACAGCTGAACACCGGGGAGCTGTTTTTT
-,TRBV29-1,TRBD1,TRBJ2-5,CSTWGTGSWTQYF,TGCAGCACCTGGGGGACAGGATCATGGACCCAGTACTTC
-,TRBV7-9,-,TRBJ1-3,CASSLEHRGSSSGTIYF,TGTGCCAGCAGCTTAGAACATAGGGGGTCGTCGAGTGGCACCATATATTTT
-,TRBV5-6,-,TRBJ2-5,CASSLVASKETQYF,TGTGCCAGCAGCTTGGTGGCCAGTAAAGAGACCCAGTACTTC
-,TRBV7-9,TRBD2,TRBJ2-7,CASSLGGGYEQYF,TGTGCCAGCAGCTTGGGCGGGGGCTACGAGCAGTACTTC
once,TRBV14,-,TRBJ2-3,CASSQDGTLRTDTQYF,TGTGCCAGCAGCCAAGACGGGACTCTCCGCACAGATACGCAGTATTTT
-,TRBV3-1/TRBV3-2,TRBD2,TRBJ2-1,CASSQDRGLAEYNEQFF,TGTGCCAGCAGCCAAGATAGGGGACTAGCGGAGTACAATGAGCAGTTCTTC
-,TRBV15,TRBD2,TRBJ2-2,CATSRDGRGGTGELFF,TGTGCCACCAGCAGAGATGGTAGGGGAGGGACCGGGGAGCTGTTTTTT
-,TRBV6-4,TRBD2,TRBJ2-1,CASSSGGTPSYNEQFF,TGTGCCAGCAGTTCGGGGGGGACTCCCTCCTACAATGAGCAGTTCTTC
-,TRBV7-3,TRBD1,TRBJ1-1,CASSFGQGRNTEAFF,TGTGCCAGCAGCTTTGGACAGGGCAGGAACACTGAAGCTTTCTTT
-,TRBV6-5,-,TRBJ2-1,CASSPSSAYEQFF,TGTGCCAGCAGCCCCAGTTCTGCCTATGAGCAGTTCTTC
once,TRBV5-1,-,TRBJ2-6,CASSLSGQSSGANVLTF,TGCGCCAGCAGCTTGAGCGGACAGAGCTCTGGGGCCAACGTCCTGACTTTC
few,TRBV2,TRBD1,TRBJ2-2,CASSEDRANTGELFF,TGTGCCAGCAGTGAGGACAGGGCGAACACCGGGGAGCTGTTTTTT
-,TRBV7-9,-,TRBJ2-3,CASSLTGSGTDTQYF,TGTGCCAGCAGCTTAACGGGGTCCGGCACAGATACGCAGTATTTT
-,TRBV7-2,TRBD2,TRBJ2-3,CASSLRLAVSDTQYF,TGTGCCAGCAGCTTAAGACTAGCGGTTTCCGATACGCAGTATTTT
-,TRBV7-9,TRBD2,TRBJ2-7,CASSPRLAATYEQYF,TGTGCCAGCAGCCCGAGACTAGCGGCGACCTACGAGCAGTACTTC
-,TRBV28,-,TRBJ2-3,CASNHREFSTDTQYF,TGTGCCAGCAATCACAGGGAGTTTAGCACAGATACGCAGTATTTT
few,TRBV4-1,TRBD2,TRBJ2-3,CASSQPGLAGGEVPRTDTQYF,TGCGCCAGCAGCCAGCCGGGACTAGCGGGGGGGGAAGTGCCGCGCACAGATACGCAGTATTTT
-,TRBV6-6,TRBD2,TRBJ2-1,CASRGAGGDNEQFF,TGTGCCAGCAGAGGGGCGGGGGGGGACAATGAGCAGTTCTTC
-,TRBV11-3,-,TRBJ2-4,CASSRGIVEGENIQYF,TGTGCCAGCAGCCGGGGAATTGTTGAGGGGGAAAACATTCAGTACTTC
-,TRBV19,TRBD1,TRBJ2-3,CASRTGGTDTQYF,TGTGCCAGTAGGACAGGGGGCACAGATACGCAGTATTTT
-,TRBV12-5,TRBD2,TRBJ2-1,CASGLVKLAGGNNEQFF,TGTGCTAGTGGTTTGGTAAAACTAGCGGGGGGCAACAATGAGCAGTTCTTC
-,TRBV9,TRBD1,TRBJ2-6,CASSEPGQARGGANVLTF,TGTGCCAGCAGCGAACCGGGACAGGCCAGGGGTGGGGCCAACGTCCTGACTTTC
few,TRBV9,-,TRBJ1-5,CASSVVSYSNQPQHF,TGTGCCAGCAGCGTAGTGTCCTATAGCAATCAGCCCCAGCATTTT
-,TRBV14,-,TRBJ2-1,CASSHLREQFF,TGTGCCAGCAGCCATCTACGTGAGCAGTTCTTC
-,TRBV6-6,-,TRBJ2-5,CAISAALANQETQYF,TGTGCCATCAGCGCCGCCCTAGCGAACCAAGAGACCCAGTACTTC
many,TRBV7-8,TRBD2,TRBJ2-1,CASSPRTSGTVDEQFF,TGTGCCAGCAGCCCTAGGACTAGCGGGACCGTCGACGAGCAGTTCTTC
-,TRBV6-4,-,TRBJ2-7,CASSELDEQYF,TGTGCCAGCAGTGAACTAGACGAGCAGTACTTC
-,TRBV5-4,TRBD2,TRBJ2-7,CASSDPSGSHEQYF,TGTGCCAGCAGCGATCCCAGCGGGAGCCACGAGCAGTACTTC
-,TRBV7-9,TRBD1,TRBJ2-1,CASSSLGQLGYNEQFF,TGTGCCAGCAGCTCCCTGGGACAGTTGGGCTACAATGAGCAGTTCTTC
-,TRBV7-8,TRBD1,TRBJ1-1,CASSLMDRGLTEAFF,TGTGCCAGCAGCTTAATGGACAGGGGGCTTACTGAAGCTTTCTTT
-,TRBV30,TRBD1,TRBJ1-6,CAWNTQGVNNSPLHF,TGTGCCTGGAACACACAGGGGGTGAATAATTCACCCCTCCACTTT
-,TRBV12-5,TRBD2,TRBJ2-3,CASGLERLAGGPTDTQYF,TGTGCTAGTGGTTTGGAAAGGTTGGCGGGAGGACCAACAGATACGCAGTATTTT
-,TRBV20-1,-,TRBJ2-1,CSATVNEQFF,TGCAGCGCGACTGTCAATGAGCAGTTCTTC
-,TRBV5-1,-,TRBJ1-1,CASSLEGAFRAFF,TGCGCCAGCAGCTTGGAAGGGGCCTTTAGAGCTTTCTTT
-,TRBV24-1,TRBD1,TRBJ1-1,CATSEGTGMNTEAFF,TGTGCCACCAGTGAAGGGACAGGCATGAACACTGAAGCTTTCTTT
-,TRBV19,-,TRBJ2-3,CASSIGGERADTQYF,TGTGCCAGTAGTATAGGGGGGGAGAGGGCAGATACGCAGTATTTT
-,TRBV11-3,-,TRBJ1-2,CASSPSSEFDYTF,TGTGCCAGCAGCCCCTCTTCAGAATTCGACTACACCTTC
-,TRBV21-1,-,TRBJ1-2,CAGEFPADYGYTF,TGTGCCGGAGAATTCCCTGCGGACTATGGCTACACCTTC
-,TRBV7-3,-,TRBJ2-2,CASSSVGGWTGELFF,TGTGCCAGCAGCTCCGTCGGGGGATGGACCGGGGAGCTGTTTTTT
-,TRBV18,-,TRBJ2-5,CASSPTGKETQYF,TGTGCCAGCTCACCAACAGGGAAAGAGACCCAGTACTTC
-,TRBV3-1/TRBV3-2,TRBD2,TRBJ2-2,CASSSPTSGDSGELFF,TGTGCCAGCAGCTCCCCGACTAGCGGGGACAGCGGGGAGCTGTTTTTT
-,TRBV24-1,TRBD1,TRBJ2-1,CATSDFRTGDLNEQFF,TGTGCCACCAGTGATTTCCGGACAGGGGACCTCAATGAGCAGTTCTTC